These 25 T cell receptor beta chains share one sample of origin, sequenced in a study of blood T cell repertoires in COVID-19. Repertoires were generated with immunoSEQ multiplex PCR, while TCRdb's copy carries only in-frame clones and drops some. The repertoire holds about 250,000 clones, with around 86% as singletons. The material sequenced was PBMCs or T cells enriched from blood (not recorded which). All receptors derive from a man in his forties or fifties who had recovered from COVID-19.

V gene TRBV5-1 combines with J gene TRBJ2-2; the match to TRBD2 covers 9 bases. J gave up 9 bases and V 0 bases, and 6 bases lay outside the gene matches. This CDR3 contains 15 residues. CDR1 and CDR2 from the germline V gene are SGHRS and YFSETQ. The CDR3 DNA sequence: TGCGCCAGCAGCTTGGTGACTAGCGGTTCCCGGGAGCTGTTTTTT. Translation: CASSLVTSGSRELFF.

The gene calls are TRBV4-1 and TRBJ1-2; 7 bases are shared with TRBD1. Germline trimming cut 4 bases from V and 8 bases from J; bases unmatched to any gene: 10. CDR3 length equals 14 residues. Per germline, CDR1 MGHRA and CDR2 YSYEKL. The CDR3 is CASSPLQGGWGYTF. As DNA, the CDR3 is TGCGCCAGCAGCCCTCTTCAGGGGGGTTGGGGCTACACCTTC.

This chain connects TRBV3-1 (or the pseudogene TRBV3-2) to TRBJ2-5; the D is unclear. Germline V gene sequence: CDR1 LGHDT, CDR2 YNNKEL (reference sequence). The ends were cut back, 0 bases at V and 7 bases at J, with 9 bases in the middle. The CDR3 has 13 residues. In DNA, the CDR3 is TGTGCCAGCAGCCAAGAGTCCCTAGGGACCCAGTACTTC. Amino acid sequence: CASSQESLGTQYF.

This clone was observed once. The chain couples TRBV19 to TRBJ2-5; a weak D match, TRBD2 (6 bases). The V gene's germline CDR1 is LNHDA and CDR2 SQIVND (reference sequence). V gave up 5 bases and J gave up 1 base, with 14 bases separating them. The CDR3 consists of 15 residues. The CDR3 sequence is CASSSNAGPQETQYF. The CDR3 bases are TGTGCCAGTAGTTCCAATGCGGGACCCCAAGAGACCCAGTACTTC. Combining the CDR3 with reference TRBV19 and TRBJ2-5 gives the whole variable domain DGGITQSPKYLFRKEGQNVTLSCEQNLNHDAMYWYRQDPGQGLRLIYYSQIVNDFQKGDIAEGYSVSREKKESFPLTVTSAQKNPTAFYLCASSSNAGPQETQYFGPGTRLLVL.

This chain joins TRBV7-2 and TRBJ2-7; 9 bases fit TRBD1. There are 15 residues in the CDR3. V shed 6 bases and J 0 bases; nucleotides not matched to a gene: 6. Looked up from germline, CDR1 is SGHTA and CDR2 is FQGNSA. Here the CDR3 reads CASSRTGVPSYEQYF. CDR3 nucleotide sequence: TGTGCCAGCAGTCGGACAGGGGTCCCCTCCTACGAGCAGTACTTC.

This chain links TRBV2 with TRBJ2-7; 8 nucleotides align to TRBD1. Germline CDR1 is SNHLY and CDR2 is FYNNEI. The CDR3 runs 13 residues. V trimming: 6 bases; J trimming: 6 bases; junction bases outside the gene matches: 7. The CDR3 bases are TGTGCCAGCAGCATGGACAGGGCGGGCGAGCAGTACTTC. Its protein is CASSMDRAGEQYF.

The V call is TRBV29-1, the J call TRBJ2-2, with unresolved D. Per germline, CDR1 SQVTM and CDR2 ANQGSEA. Trimming removed 6 bases at V and 0 bases at J, with 5 bases between. The CDR3 totals 12 residues. CDR3 sequence (DNA): TGCAGCGTCCTTCCGAACACCGGGGAGCTGTTTTTT. Protein sequence: CSVLPNTGELFF.

The gene calls are TRBV7-9 and TRBJ1-2, with 8 bases fitting TRBD1. The CDR3 spans 15 residues. Germline trimming cut 8 bases from V and 4 bases from J; bases unmatched to any gene: 12. Looked up from germline, CDR1 is SEHNR and CDR2 is FQNEAQ (reference sequence). The CDR3 reads CASFAFIQGGYGYTF. The CDR3 DNA reads as TGTGCCAGCTTCGCTTTCATACAGGGGGGCTATGGCTACACCTTC.

The genes are TRBV9 and TRBJ2-7; 11 nucleotides match TRBD2. Per the germline V gene, CDR1 is SGDLS and CDR2 is YYNGEE. Germline trimming cut 3 bases from V and 3 bases from J; bases unmatched to any gene: 2. CDR3 size: 14 residues. The CDR3 coding sequence is TGTGCCAGCAGCGCGGGACTAGCGGACTACGAGCAGTACTTC. Encoded protein: CASSAGLADYEQYF.

This sequence joins TRBV20-1 and TRBJ1-1; no clear D gene. Looked up from germline, CDR1 is DFQATT and CDR2 is SNEGSKA (reference sequence). The CDR3 is 14 residues long. With 3 bases removed from V and 0 bases from J, the gap between germline ends came to 11 bases. CDR3 residues: CSASEAGVNTEAFF. The CDR3, as DNA: TGCAGTGCTAGTGAGGCGGGCGTGAACACTGAAGCTTTCTTT.

The CDR3: CASSLEILGSGGGKLFF. In nucleotides, the CDR3 is TGTGCCAGCAGCTTAGAAATTCTCGGATCAGGGGGTGGAAAACTGTTTTTT. The rearrangement uses TRBV7-2 and TRBJ1-4; TRBD1 matches at 7 bases. The J segment lost 10 bases and the V segment lost 1 base, leaving 15 bases of the junction unmatched. The CDR3 runs to 17 residues. The germline gives CDR1 SGHTA, CDR2 FQGNSA.

This clone was detected once. This chain joins TRBV29-1 and TRBJ1-1; a possible D gene is TRBD1 (6 bases). V was shortened by 4 bases and J by 4 bases, with 13 bases between the two germline ends. CDR3 length equals 13 residues. In germline, CDR1 is SQVTM, CDR2 ANQGSEA. The DNA of the CDR3 is TGCAGCGTTGTTCAGGGAGGGGGCACTGAAGCTTTCTTT. Amino acids: CSVVQGGGTEAFF.

This clone was found once. One end of the junction varies from germline; a read error may be responsible. This rearrangement joins TRBV30 to TRBJ1-5; no clear D. The CDR3 has 15 amino acids. CDR1 is GTSNPN, CDR2 SVGIG, per germline (reference sequence). The CDR3 DNA sequence: TGTGCCTGGAGTGCGCCTAGGTCCCGCAAGCAGCCCCAGCATTTT. Protein product: CAWSAPRSRKQPQHF.

This rearrangement joins TRBV30 to TRBJ1-6, with D possibly matching TRBD1 (5 bases). This CDR3 spans 16 amino acids. V was shortened by 2 bases and J by 0 bases, with 11 bases between the two germline ends. CDR1 and CDR2 from the germline V gene are GTSNPN and SVGIG (reference sequence). The CDR3, as DNA: TGTGCCTGGAGTCGCGACAGTTACTCCTATAATTCACCCCTCCACTTT. It is translated as CAWSRDSYSYNSPLHF. The whole variable domain, filled in from reference TRBV30 and TRBJ1-6, reads SQTIHQWPATLVQPVGSPLSLECTVEGTSNPNLYWYRQAAGRGLQLLFYSVGIGQISSEVPQNLSASRPQDRQFILSSKKLLLSDSGFYLCAWSRDSYSYNSPLHFGNGTRLTVT.

CDR3 loop: CASSQEVSGYYEQYF. In DNA form, the CDR3 reads TGTGCCAGCAGCCAAGAGGTTAGCGGGTACTACGAGCAGTACTTC. This chain connects TRBV4-2 to TRBJ2-7, with TRBD2 matching over 7 bases. The CDR3 covers 15 residues. In germline, CDR1 is LGHNA, CDR2 YNFKEQ. The J segment lost 3 bases and the V segment lost 0 bases, leaving 5 bases of the junction unmatched.

This chain links TRBV21-1 with TRBJ1-1; whether TRBD1, the table's D call, matches the DNA was not checked. TRBV21-1 is noted as a pseudogene. The CDR3 loop spans 13 amino acids. Written as DNA, the CDR3 is TGTGCCAGCAGCAAACTACAGGGGGAAGAAGCTTTCTTT. Its protein product is CASSKLQGEEAFF.

The chain carries TRBV21-1 and TRBJ2-1; the D call in the table, TRBD2, was not verified against the DNA. TRBV21-1 is shown as a pseudogene. CDR3 length equals 17 residues. CDR3 in amino acids: CASSKARLAAPWNEQFF. CDR3 DNA sequence: TGTGCCAGCAGCAAAGCCCGACTAGCGGCCCCTTGGAATGAGCAGTTCTTC.

Remarks on this clone: At the DNA level, this CDR3 is encoded by other sequences in the same sample as well. The CDR3: CSVVGGPNYGYTF. DNA for the CDR3: TGCAGCGTTGTGGGGGGACCCAACTATGGCTACACCTTC. The rearrangement joins TRBV29-1 to TRBJ1-2, with TRBD1 as a possible D gene (5 bases). The CDR3 is 13 amino acids. V was cut by 4 bases and J by 2 bases, with 11 bases left in between. Germline values: CDR1 SQVTM, CDR2 ANQGSEA.

This clone showed up just once. The V and J genes are TRBV6-2 or TRBV6-3 and TRBJ2-7, with 14 nucleotides matching TRBD2. CDR1 and CDR2 from the germline V gene are MNHEY and SVGEGT. The CDR3 is made up of 17 amino acids. V shed 5 bases and J 7 bases; nucleotides not matched to a gene: 13. The CDR3 protein is CASSGLAGGRRGGEQYF. The CDR3 nucleotides are TGTGCCAGCAGTGGACTAGCGGGGGGCCGTCGCGGTGGTGAGCAGTACTTC.

V usage is TRBV24-1 and J usage is TRBJ2-5; 12 nucleotides agree with TRBD2. Germline CDR1 KGHDR, CDR2 SFDVKD. CDR3 length equals 16 residues. V dropped 3 bases and J dropped 5; count of bases not matched to a gene: 6. The CDR3 spells CATSDPTSGGPETQYF. The DNA of the CDR3 is TGTGCCACCAGTGATCCGACTAGCGGGGGCCCGGAGACCCAGTACTTC.

The rearrangement links TRBV6-5 to TRBJ1-1; no reliable D call. The CDR3 is made up of 10 amino acids. V lost 8 bases and J 6 bases, leaving 7 bases between the germline ends. Germline lookup yields CDR1 MNHEY and CDR2 SVGAGI. CDR3 DNA sequence: TGTGCCAGCGCCGGGGCTGAAGCTTTCTTT. Translation gives CASAGAEAFF.

This clone was detected only once. V is TRBV12-3 or TRBV12-4 and J is TRBJ1-6; the D is unclear. Trimming cost V 3 bases and J 7 bases, with 7 bases left between them. The CDR3 is 13 residues long. The CDR3: CASSLGANSPLHF. CDR3 DNA sequence: TGTGCCAGCAGTTTGGGCGCAAATTCACCCCTCCACTTT.

On this clone itself: The DNA is omitted, as the CDR3 cannot be located on it reliably, and the CDR3 follows TCRdb's listing. This chain connects TRBV21-1 to TRBJ1-1. TRBV21-1 is reported as a pseudogene. Inclusive of both ends, the CDR3 amounts to 15 amino acids. The CDR3 here is CASSKGVGRGTEAFF.

This clone came up once. The rearrangement joins TRBV7-9 to TRBJ2-1; 12 nucleotides line up with TRBD1. The CDR3 totals 17 residues. Germline V gene sequence: CDR1 SEHNR, CDR2 FQNEAQ (reference sequence). The V segment lost 6 bases and the J segment 5 bases; nucleotides outside the gene matches: 11. CDR3 sequence reads: CASSFPWDRGPDNEQFF. The CDR3 DNA is TGTGCCAGCAGTTTCCCGTGGGACAGGGGGCCTGACAATGAGCAGTTCTTC.

The chain couples TRBV5-1 to TRBJ1-5, with unresolved D. The V and J ends lost 1 base and 1 base respectively, with 12 bases between them. CDR1 SGHRS and CDR2 YFSETQ come from the germline V gene. This CDR3 has 16 residues. The CDR3 spells CASSLNGVGSNQPQHF. The CDR3 DNA sequence: TGCGCCAGCAGCTTGAACGGGGTTGGGAGCAATCAGCCCCAGCATTTT.